This entry lists 10 T cell receptor beta chains sequenced from one sample in a study of shared clonotypes between healthy human individuals. Profiled with immunoSEQ multiplex PCR; TCRdb holds only in-frame clones, not every one. The sample holds roughly 300,000 clones; 80% to 90% are singletons and the top ten take roughly 15%. The material sequenced was memory CD8+ T cells sorted from blood. This sample's subset: CD45RO+ cells pooled with CCR7-negative TemRA cells. The receptors here all came from a man aged 18 to 35 in good health.

In regard to this clone: One end of the junction fails to match germline, which may point to a read error. The chain uses TRBV7-7 and TRBJ2-1; D could derive from TRBD1 or TRBD2 (6 bases each). Looked up from germline, CDR1 is SSHAT and CDR2 is FNYEAQ (reference sequence). This CDR3 comprises 15 residues. Written as DNA, the CDR3 is TGTGCTAGCAGCTTACTAGGGGGACTCTACAATGAGCAGTTCTTC. Protein product: CASSLLGGLYNEQFF. Filled out from reference TRBV7-7 and TRBJ2-1, the complete variable domain reads GAGVSQSPRYKVTKRGQDVTLRCDPISSHATLYWYQQALGQGPEFLTYFNYEAQPDKSGLPSDRFSAERPEGSISTLTIQRTEQRDSAMYRCASSLLGGLYNEQFFGPGTRLTVL.

This sequence joins TRBV18 and TRBJ2-7; unclear D gene. The germline CDR1 and CDR2 sequences are KGHSH and LQKENI. The CDR3 covers 15 residues. V was trimmed by 0 bases and J by 0 bases, leaving 9 bases between them. The CDR3 protein is CASSPPVGISYEQYF. As DNA, the CDR3 is TGTGCCAGCTCACCACCGGTAGGGATCTCCTACGAGCAGTACTTC.

This clone was recorded a few times. CDR3 amino acids: CASSVRGGGTGELFF. CDR3 DNA: TGTGCCAGCAGTGTAAGGGGAGGTGGTACCGGGGAGCTGTTTTTT. V and J are TRBV2 and TRBJ2-2, with D maybe TRBD2 (6 bases). CDR1 and CDR2 (germline): SNHLY, FYNNEI. The V end lost 4 bases, the J end lost 5 bases, and 14 bases lay between the germline ends. CDR3 size: 15 residues.

The J gene is TRBJ1-6, the V gene TRBV4-1; D unresolved. Between the trimmed V and J ends, which lost 1 base and 0 bases, there was a span of 7 bases. CDR1 MGHRA and CDR2 YSYEKL come from the germline V gene. The length of the CDR3 is 16 residues. This CDR3 reads CASSQGESSYNSPLHF. The CDR3 DNA reads TGCGCCAGCAGCCAAGGCGAGAGCTCCTATAATTCACCCCTCCACTTT.

V is TRBV5-1 and J is TRBJ2-7, with 8 bases matching TRBD1. This CDR3 has 15 amino acids. The junction had 4 bases not matched to a gene; V was cut back by 0 bases and J by 2 bases. The germline CDR1 and CDR2 sequences are SGHRS and YFSETQ. The CDR3 DNA is TGCGCCAGCAGCTTGGGACAGGGGTTAGCCTACGAGCAGTACTTC. Amino acid sequence: CASSLGQGLAYEQYF.

The J gene is TRBJ2-5, the V gene TRBV11-2; the D gene is possibly TRBD1 (5 bases). There are 14 residues in the CDR3. Germline V gives CDR1 SGHAT, CDR2 FQNNGV. The ends were cut back, 3 bases at V and 5 bases at J, with 13 bases in the middle. The CDR3 region is CASSLAQDKETQYF. CDR3 DNA: TGTGCCAGCAGCTTGGCACAGGATAAGGAGACCCAGTACTTC.

This clone was seen only a few times. The chain employs TRBV27 and TRBJ2-7, with TRBD1 as a possible D gene (6 bases). V lost 6 bases and J lost 6, with 15 bases in between. CDR1 and CDR2 from the germline V gene are MNHEY and SMNVEV (reference sequence). CDR3 length: 13 residues. CDR3 amino acids: CASRHTGLGEQYF. In nucleotides, the CDR3 is TGTGCCAGCAGGCACACAGGGCTCGGCGAGCAGTACTTC.

This chain joins TRBV11-2 and TRBJ2-7, with TRBD2 identical over 10 bases. The V gene end was trimmed by 0 bases and the J gene end by 5 bases; junction bases not matched to a gene: 7. Germline CDR1 and CDR2: SGHAT and FQNNGV. The CDR3 loop spans 16 amino acids. The CDR3 region has the DNA TGTGCCAGCAGCTTAGATAATGAGCGGGAGGGCGACGAGCAGTACTTC. This gives the protein CASSLDNEREGDEQYF.

The chain combines TRBV6-1 with TRBJ2-5, with 7 positions matching TRBD2. Germline assignment: CDR1 MNHNS and CDR2 SASEGT. Trimming at V came to 4 bases and at J to 5 bases, leaving 10 bases not matched to a gene. The length of the CDR3 is 15 residues. CDR3: CASSGGGHSLETQYF. Written as DNA, the CDR3 is TGTGCCAGCAGTGGGGGAGGGCACTCCTTGGAGACCCAGTACTTC.

CDR3 sequence: CAWNGGGPAYNSPLHF. CDR3 bases: TGTGCCTGGAATGGCGGGGGGCCCGCCTATAATTCACCCCTCCACTTT. The chain joins TRBV30 to TRBJ1-6, with D perhaps TRBD1 (6 bases). V was clipped by 4 bases and J by 2 bases, with 15 bases between them. Germline loops: CDR1 GTSNPN, CDR2 SVGIG (reference sequence). This CDR3 comprises 16 residues.